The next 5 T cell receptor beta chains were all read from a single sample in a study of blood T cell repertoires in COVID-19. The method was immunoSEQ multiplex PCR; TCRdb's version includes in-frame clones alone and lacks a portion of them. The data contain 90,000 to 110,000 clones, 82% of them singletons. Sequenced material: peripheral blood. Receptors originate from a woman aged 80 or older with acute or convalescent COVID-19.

The CDR3 bases are TGCGCCAGCAGCCAAGATACAGGGGGCTGGAATTCACCCCTCCACTTT. Residues: CASSQDTGGWNSPLHF. The chain uses TRBV4-1 and TRBJ1-6; 9 bases are a match to TRBD1. The germline CDR1 and CDR2 sequences are MGHRA and YSYEKL. The CDR3 loop spans 16 amino acids. Unmatched junction bases numbered 4, after V lost 0 bases and J lost 7 bases.

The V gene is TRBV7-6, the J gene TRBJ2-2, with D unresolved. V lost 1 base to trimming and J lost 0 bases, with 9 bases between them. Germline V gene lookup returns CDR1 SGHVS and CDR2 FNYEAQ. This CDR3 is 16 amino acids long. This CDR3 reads CASSLVPGANTGELFF. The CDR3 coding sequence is TGTGCCAGCAGCTTAGTCCCAGGTGCGAACACCGGGGAGCTGTTTTTT.

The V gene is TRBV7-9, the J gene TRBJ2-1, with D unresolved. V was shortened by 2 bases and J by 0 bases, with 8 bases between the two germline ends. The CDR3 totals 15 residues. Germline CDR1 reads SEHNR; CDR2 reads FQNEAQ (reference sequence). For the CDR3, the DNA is TGTGCCAGCAGCTTACGAGGTGGCTCCTACAATGAGCAGTTCTTC. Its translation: CASSLRGGSYNEQFF.

The CDR3 here is CASSSGQEGDEAFF. The CDR3 coding sequence is TGTGCCAGCAGCTCAGGACAGGAAGGAGACGAAGCTTTCTTT. J is TRBJ1-1 and V is TRBV5-4; the match to TRBD1 covers 7 bases. The CDR3 loop spans 14 amino acids. J was trimmed by 8 bases and V by 3 bases; bases with no gene match: 10. Germline V gene lookup returns CDR1 SGHNT and CDR2 YYREEE (reference sequence).

CDR3 protein: CASSIGGQNTEAFF. CDR3 nucleotides: TGTGCCAGTAGTATCGGCGGACAGAACACTGAAGCTTTCTTT. V usage is TRBV19 and J usage is TRBJ1-1; tentatively, D is TRBD1 (5 bases). Germline-derived CDR1 and CDR2 are LNHDA and SQIVND (reference sequence). There are 14 residues in the CDR3. Trimming removed 3 bases at V and 1 base at J, with 9 bases between.